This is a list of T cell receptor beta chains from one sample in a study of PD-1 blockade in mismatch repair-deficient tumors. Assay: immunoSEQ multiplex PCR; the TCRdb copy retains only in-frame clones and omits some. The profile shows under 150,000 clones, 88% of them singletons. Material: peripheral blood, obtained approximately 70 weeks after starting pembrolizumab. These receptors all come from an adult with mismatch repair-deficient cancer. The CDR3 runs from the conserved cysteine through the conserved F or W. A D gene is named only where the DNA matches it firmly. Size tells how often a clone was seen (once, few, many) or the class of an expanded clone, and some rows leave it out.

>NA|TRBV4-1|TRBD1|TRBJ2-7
CASSQTGGSYEQYF
TGCGCCAGCAGCCAAACAGGGGGCAGCTACGAGCAGTACTTC
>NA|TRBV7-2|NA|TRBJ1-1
CASSFWGHYREGDTEAFF
TGTGCCAGCAGCTTTTGGGGCCACTACAGGGAGGGGGACACTGAAGCTTTCTTT
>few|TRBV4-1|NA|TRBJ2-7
CASSQVQSSYEQYF
TGCGCCAGCAGCCAAGTGCAGAGCTCCTACGAGCAGTACTTC
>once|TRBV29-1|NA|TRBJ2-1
CSVEDPSSGNEQFF
TGCAGCGTTGAAGATCCTTCCAGCGGCAATGAGCAGTTCTTC
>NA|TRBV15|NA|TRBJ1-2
CATSRDRAANYGYTF
TGTGCCACCAGCAGAGATCGGGCAGCCAACTATGGCTACACCTTC
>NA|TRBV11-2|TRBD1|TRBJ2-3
CASSLFLGQVTDTQYF
TGTGCCAGCAGCTTATTTCTAGGACAGGTCACAGATACGCAGTATTTT
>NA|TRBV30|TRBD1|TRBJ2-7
CAWSVLDRPAYEQYF
TGTGCCTGGAGTGTTTTGGACAGGCCTGCCTACGAGCAGTACTTC
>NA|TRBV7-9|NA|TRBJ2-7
CASSPQGREQYF
TGTGCCAGCAGCCCACAGGGCCGGGAGCAGTACTTC
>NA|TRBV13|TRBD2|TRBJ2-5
CASSLLTSGRAGETQYF
TGTGCCAGCAGCTTACTCACTAGCGGGAGGGCCGGAGAGACCCAGTACTTC
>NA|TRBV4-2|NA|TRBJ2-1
CASSQAVAGPYNEQFF
TGTGCCAGCAGCCAAGCGGTAGCCGGGCCCTACAATGAGCAGTTCTTC
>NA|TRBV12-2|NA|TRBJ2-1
CASPPVSSYNEQFF
TGTGCAAGTCCCCCGGTGAGCTCCTACAATGAGCAGTTCTTC
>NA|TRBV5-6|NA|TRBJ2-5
CASSIAGYPETQYF
TGTGCCAGCAGCATCGCAGGGTACCCAGAGACCCAGTACTTC
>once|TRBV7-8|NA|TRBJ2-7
CASSLGDRKEAYYEQYF
TGTGCCAGCAGCTTAGGGGACCGCAAAGAGGCCTACTACGAGCAGTACTTC
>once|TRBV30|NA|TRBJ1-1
CAWSVRGRGLKNTEAFF
TGTGCCTGGAGTGTACGAGGAAGGGGCTTAAAGAACACTGAAGCTTTCTTT